Following are 15 T cell receptor beta chains from one sample sequenced in a study of cytomegalovirus exposure and HLA in healthy donors. It was with 60 Vbeta and 13 Jbeta primers that the PCR ran. Assay: immunoSEQ multiplex PCR; the TCRdb copy retains only in-frame clones and omits some. The table includes some 67,000 clones, roughly 76% detected once. The sample comprised PBMCs. Every receptor here comes from a man in his 60s in good health and CMV-seropositive.

V gene TRBV6-5 combines with J gene TRBJ2-7; a weak D match, TRBD2 (5 bases). The V gene lost 0 bases and the J gene lost 5 bases, with 11 bases spanning the gap. Per the germline V gene, CDR1 is MNHEY and CDR2 is SVGAGI. The CDR3 consists of 14 residues. The DNA of the CDR3 is TGTGCCAGCAGTTACTCGGGTCGGGGAAACGAGCAGTACTTC. Translated: CASSYSGRGNEQYF.

The rearrangement uses TRBV7-9 and TRBJ1-1; D perhaps matches TRBD1 (6 bases). This CDR3 has 14 residues. Trimming removed 5 bases at V and 7 bases at J, with 17 bases between. Germline CDR1 SEHNR, CDR2 FQNEAQ (reference sequence). CDR3 in amino acids: CASSPAWGRGEAFF. For the CDR3, the DNA is TGTGCCAGCAGCCCTGCCTGGGGGCGAGGTGAAGCTTTCTTT.

The gene calls are TRBV2 and TRBJ2-2, with TRBD2 as a possible D gene (5 bases). CDR3 length equals 15 residues. V was trimmed by 4 bases and J by 0 bases, leaving 9 bases between them. Germline V gene data show CDR1 as SNHLY and CDR2 as FYNNEI. For the CDR3, the DNA is TGTGCCAGCAGTGGGTCGGGATCGAACACCGGGGAGCTGTTTTTT. Translating gives CASSGSGSNTGELFF. Based on the CDR3 plus reference TRBV2 and TRBJ2-2, the full variable domain is EPEVTQTPSHQVTQMGQEVILRCVPISNHLYFYWYRQILGQKVEFLVSFYNNEISEKSEIFDDQFSVERPDGSNFTLKIRSTKLEDSAMYFCASSGSGSNTGELFFGEGSRLTVL.

This clone was observed once. V usage is TRBV11-2 and J usage is TRBJ2-7; 9 nucleotides match TRBD1. The junction had 13 bases not matched to a gene; V was cut back by 2 bases and J by 2 bases. The CDR3 has 18 amino acids. Germline CDR1 SGHAT, CDR2 FQNNGV. The CDR3 sequence is CASSLKQGASLQPYEQYF. As DNA, the CDR3 is TGTGCCAGCAGCTTAAAACAGGGGGCTTCACTTCAGCCCTACGAGCAGTACTTC.

V is TRBV5-1 and J is TRBJ2-7; 7 bases agree with TRBD1. The CDR3 spans 13 residues. The germline V gene has CDR1 SGHRS and CDR2 YFSETQ. The V segment lost 4 bases and the J segment 5 bases; nucleotides outside the gene matches: 6. CDR3 DNA sequence: TGCGCCAGCAGCCCCGAACAGGGGAACGAGCAGTACTTC. Translation gives CASSPEQGNEQYF.

The chain employs TRBV20-1 and TRBJ2-1; the match to TRBD1 covers 7 bases. The CDR3 is made up of 10 amino acids. The V gene end was trimmed by 5 bases and the J gene end by 14 bases; junction bases not matched to a gene: 6. Per germline, CDR1 DFQATT and CDR2 SNEGSKA (reference sequence). The CDR3 reads CSARRDSEFF. CDR3 DNA: TGCAGTGCTCGAAGGGACAGCGAGTTCTTC.

This chain connects TRBV27 to TRBJ2-7; the D gene is possibly TRBD1 (6 bases). Trimming pared 4 bases from V and 0 bases from J, leaving 10 bases between. The CDR3 consists of 14 residues. Germline V gene lookup returns CDR1 MNHEY and CDR2 SMNVEV (reference sequence). CDR3 coding DNA: TGTGCCAGCAGTTCCGGGGACACCTCCTACGAGCAGTACTTC. This translates into CASSSGDTSYEQYF.

The genes are TRBV4-2 and TRBJ2-7; D perhaps matches TRBD1 (6 bases). The CDR3 totals 16 residues. V was cut by 0 bases and J by 5 bases, with 17 bases left in between. Germline values: CDR1 LGHNA, CDR2 YNFKEQ. The CDR3 here is CASSQDFGQGQDEQYF. The CDR3 DNA reads TGTGCCAGCAGCCAAGATTTTGGGCAGGGGCAGGACGAGCAGTACTTC.

The chain couples TRBV6-5 to TRBJ2-1, with a weak D call TRBD2 (7 bases). Germline CDR1 is MNHEY and CDR2 is SVGAGI. The ends were cut back, 6 bases at V and 0 bases at J, with 12 bases in the middle. The CDR3 runs 15 residues. CDR3: CASRKGGSSYNEQFF. DNA of the CDR3: TGTGCCAGCAGGAAGGGGGGGAGCTCCTACAATGAGCAGTTCTTC.

This clone showed up just once. The DNA for the CDR3 is TGTGCCATCAAAGTTAGGGGTGGTGACGAGCAGTACTTC. Translating gives CAIKVRGGDEQYF. This chain links TRBV10-3 with TRBJ2-7, with D perhaps TRBD1 (5 bases). V was shortened by 7 bases and J by 5 bases, with 15 bases between the two germline ends. Germline V gene lookup returns CDR1 ENHRY and CDR2 SYGVKD. CDR3 length equals 13 residues.

The chain couples TRBV27 to TRBJ2-2; D might be TRBD1 (7 bases). Germline V gene sequence: CDR1 MNHEY, CDR2 SMNVEV (reference sequence). The CDR3 spans 15 residues. With 5 bases removed from V and 1 base from J, the gap between germline ends came to 11 bases. The DNA for the CDR3 is TGTGCCAGCAGTCAGGGGGGTCTGAACACCGGGGAGCTGTTTTTT. Residues: CASSQGGLNTGELFF.

The chain carries TRBV6-5 and TRBJ1-6; D perhaps matches TRBD1 (5 bases). The CDR3 is 16 residues long. CDR1 is MNHEY, CDR2 SVGAGI, per germline. Deletions cut 1 base from V and 3 bases from J, with 10 bases between. CDR3: CASSYFWGDYNSPLHF. The CDR3 nucleotides are TGTGCCAGCAGTTACTTCTGGGGGGACTATAATTCACCCCTCCACTTT.

V and J are TRBV11-2 and TRBJ1-5; 7 bases line up with TRBD1. The V segment lost 0 bases and the J segment 4 bases; nucleotides outside the gene matches: 3. Germline V gene sequence: CDR1 SGHAT, CDR2 FQNNGV. This CDR3 is 15 amino acids long. This CDR3 reads CASSLEGTANQPQHF. The CDR3 coding sequence is TGTGCCAGCAGCTTAGAGGGGACAGCTAATCAGCCCCAGCATTTT. The full variable domain, rest sourced from reference TRBV11-2 and TRBJ1-5, is EAGVAQSPRYKIIEKRQSVAFWCNPISGHATLYWYQQILGQGPKLLIQFQNNGVVDDSQLPKDRFSAERLKGVDSTLKIQPAKLEDSAVYLCASSLEGTANQPQHFGDGTRLSIL.

The gene calls are TRBV29-1 and TRBJ1-1; the match to TRBD1 covers 11 bases. The CDR3 is 13 residues long. The J segment lost 4 bases and the V segment lost 6 bases, leaving 4 bases of the junction unmatched. Germline V gene sequence: CDR1 SQVTM, CDR2 ANQGSEA. This CDR3 is CSVAGTGGTEAFF. The CDR3 DNA follows: TGCAGCGTAGCGGGGACAGGGGGCACTGAAGCTTTCTTT.

This clone was counted a single time. The chain has TRBV2 and TRBJ2-6, with a possible D match to TRBD1 (6 bases). V lost 7 bases, J lost 0 bases, and 16 bases lay in between. The germline V gene has CDR1 SNHLY and CDR2 FYNNEI. The CDR3 is 17 amino acids. The chain's CDR3 is CASNAGVMNSGANVLTF. CDR3 nucleotide sequence: TGTGCCAGCAACGCAGGGGTAATGAACTCTGGGGCCAACGTCCTGACTTTC.